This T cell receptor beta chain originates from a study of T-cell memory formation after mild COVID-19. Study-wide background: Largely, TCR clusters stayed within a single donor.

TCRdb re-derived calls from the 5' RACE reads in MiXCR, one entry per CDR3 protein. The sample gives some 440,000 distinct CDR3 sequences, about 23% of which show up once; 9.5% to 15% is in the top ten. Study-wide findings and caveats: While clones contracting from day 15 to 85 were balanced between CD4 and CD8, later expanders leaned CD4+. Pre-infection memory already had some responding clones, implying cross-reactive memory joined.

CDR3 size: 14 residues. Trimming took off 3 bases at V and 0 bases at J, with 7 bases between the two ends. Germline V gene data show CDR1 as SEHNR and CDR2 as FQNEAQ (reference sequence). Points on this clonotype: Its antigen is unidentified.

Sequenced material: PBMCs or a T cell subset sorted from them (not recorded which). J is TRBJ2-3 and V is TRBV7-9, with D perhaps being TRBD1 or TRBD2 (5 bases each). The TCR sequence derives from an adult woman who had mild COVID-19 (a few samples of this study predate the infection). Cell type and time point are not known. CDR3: CASSFEGSTDTQYF. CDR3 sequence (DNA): TGTGCCAGCAGCTTCGAGGGGAGCACAGATACGCAGTATTTT.